These 2 T cell receptor beta chains originate from one sample sequenced in a study of PD-1 blockade in classical Hodgkin lymphoma. Every patient was affected by relapse after autologous stem cell transplantation, while exposure to brentuximab vedotin was not uniform. Data came from immunoSEQ multiplex PCR; TCRdb stores just in-frame clones and leaves some out. This table has fewer than 90,000 clones, 90% to 95% appearing once. The input for sequencing was peripheral blood mononuclear cells (PBMCs), taken at baseline. The receptors derive from a human donor with classical Hodgkin lymphoma.

This chain uses TRBV5-1 with TRBJ1-1; D gene ambiguous. Trimming cost V 0 bases and J 0 bases, with 9 bases left between them. CDR1 is SGHRS, CDR2 YFSETQ, per germline. The CDR3 has 15 amino acids. CDR3: CASSLGPQLNTEAFF. The CDR3 DNA sequence: TGCGCCAGCAGCTTGGGGCCCCAGTTGAACACTGAAGCTTTCTTT.

The chain joins TRBV27 to TRBJ2-1; no reliable D call. The V gene lost 7 bases and the J gene lost 0 bases, with 13 bases spanning the gap. This CDR3 spans 15 amino acids. Germline CDR1 and CDR2: MNHEY and SMNVEV (reference sequence). CDR3 sequence (DNA): TGTGCCAGCACCCCCACCTGGAGCTCCTACAATGAGCAGTTCTTC. Amino acid sequence: CASTPTWSSYNEQFF.